The next 23 T cell receptor beta chains were all read from a single sample in a study of human T cells and chemical hapten exposure. Time point of the sample: pre-sensitization, week 0. Treatment specified: therapeutic diphenylcyclopropenone sensitization with weekly scalp DPC. MiXCR was run by TCRdb on the RACE reads, yielding one entry per CDR3 protein. The data show approximately 79,000 distinct CDR3 sequences, over 6.5% seen once. This sample comprised whole blood, obtained in connection with sensitization to the hapten diphenylcyclopropenone (DPC). Every receptor here comes from a man in his forties with alopecia areata. Some clones in this sample may be carry-over from other donors' samples.

This clonotype has a count of ten or more. The chain uses TRBV11-3 and TRBJ2-4, with D unresolved. Trimming pared 10 bases from V and 0 bases from J, leaving 13 bases between. The germline V gene encodes CDR1 SGHNT and CDR2 YENEEA. CDR3 length equals 14 residues. CDR3 in amino acids: CAIPNGRAKNIQYF. CDR3 in DNA: TGTGCCATCCCAAACGGGCGAGCCAAAAACATTCAGTACTTC.

The chain carries TRBV7-2 and TRBJ1-5; weak D call: TRBD1 (5 bases). CDR1 is SGHTA, CDR2 FQGNSA, per germline. The CDR3 sequence is 15 residues long. V was trimmed by 7 bases and J by 0 bases, leaving 13 bases between them. The DNA for the CDR3 is TGTGCCAGCAACCAAGACGGGACTAGCAATCAGCCCCAGCATTTT. This sequence encodes CASNQDGTSNQPQHF.

This clonotype was detected many times. The chain recombines TRBV13 with TRBJ2-5; D ambiguous. This CDR3 has 12 amino acids. V dropped 3 bases and J dropped 2 bases, with 4 bases sitting between them. Germline CDR1 PRHDT, CDR2 FYEKMQ (reference sequence). CDR3 in DNA: TGTGCCAGCAGCTTCGTACAAGAGACCCAGTACTTC. Its translation is CASSFVQETQYF. The whole variable domain, remainder taken from reference TRBV13 and TRBJ2-5, is AAGVIQSPRHLIKEKRETATLKCYPIPRHDTVYWYQQGPGQDPQFLISFYEKMQSDKGSIPDRFSAQQFSDYHSELNMSSLELGDSALYFCASSFVQETQYFGPGTRLLVL.

This chain uses TRBV2 with TRBJ1-2; weak D call: TRBD1 (6 bases). The germline CDR1 and CDR2 sequences are SNHLY and FYNNEI. The CDR3 totals 14 residues. V was shortened by 4 bases and J by 4 bases, with 13 bases between the two germline ends. The CDR3 loop reads CASSGRGQSYGYTF. The CDR3 DNA reads as TGTGCCAGCAGTGGTCGGGGGCAGAGCTATGGCTACACCTTC.

The chain employs TRBV5-1 and TRBJ1-4; 7 bases agree with TRBD1. Germline V CDR1 and CDR2: SGHRS, YFSETQ. After removal of 0 bases from V and 5 bases from J, the junction contained 7 bases not matched to a gene. The CDR3 consists of 16 residues. The CDR3 region has the DNA TGCGCCAGCAGCTTGGCTATCGGGACAGCAAATGAAAAACTGTTTTTT. This gives the protein CASSLAIGTANEKLFF.

The J gene is TRBJ2-1, the V gene TRBV4-3; 9 bases align to TRBD2. Trimming at V came to 1 base and at J to 4 bases, leaving 5 bases not matched to a gene. The CDR3 extends over 16 amino acids. The germline CDR1 and CDR2 sequences are LGHNA and YSLEER. The CDR3 reads CASSQAGGGEYNEQFF. DNA of the CDR3: TGCGCCAGCAGCCAAGCCGGCGGGGGGGAGTACAATGAGCAGTTCTTC.

About this clonotype itself: Sequence at one end of the junction differs from germline and may be a read error. The chain uses TRBV30 and TRBJ1-6, with D perhaps matching TRBD1 (5 bases). CDR3 length: 13 residues. The germline CDR1 and CDR2 sequences are GTSNPN and SVGIG (reference sequence). The CDR3 reads CDWAGLTNSPLHF. The CDR3, as DNA: TGTGACTGGGCGGGACTGACTAATTCACCCCTCCACTTT.

The chain is built from TRBV19 and TRBJ2-7; TRBD2 matches at 12 bases. This CDR3 comprises 17 residues. V trimming: 3 bases; J trimming: 5 bases; junction bases outside the gene matches: 11. The germline gives CDR1 LNHDA, CDR2 SQIVND (reference sequence). For the CDR3, the DNA is TGTGCCAGTAGTATGAATCCGGTCACTAGCGGGAGGAACGAGCAGTACTTC. It codes for CASSMNPVTSGRNEQYF.

The rearrangement uses TRBV29-1 and TRBJ2-7; 7 bases match TRBD2. Per the germline V gene, CDR1 is SQVTM and CDR2 is ANQGSEA. CDR3 size: 15 residues. V was pared by 6 bases and J by 6 bases, with 17 bases of the junction left unmatched. CDR3 coding DNA: TGCAGCGTCACGGGGGTTGGCGGGAGAATCGGCGAGCAGTACTTC. It yields the protein CSVTGVGGRIGEQYF.

This clonotype was observed at least ten times. The rearrangement uses TRBV4-3 and TRBJ2-5; D gene unclear. The CDR3 extends over 14 amino acids. The V gene's germline CDR1 is LGHNA and CDR2 YSLEER. V dropped 1 base and J dropped 3 bases, with 9 bases sitting between them. CDR3 sequence (DNA): TGCGCCAGCAGCCAAGCGTGGATGGAAGAGACCCAGTACTTC. Its translation is CASSQAWMEETQYF.

This clonotype was recorded many times. This sequence joins TRBV20-1 and TRBJ2-7, with TRBD2 matching 12 bases. The CDR3 consists of 13 residues. The germline CDR1 and CDR2 sequences are DFQATT and SNEGSKA (reference sequence). Trimming took 6 bases from V and 2 from J; bases not matched to a gene: 2. CDR3 nucleotide sequence: TGCAGTGCATGGACTAGCGGGACCTACGAGCAGTACTTC. Translated, it gives CSAWTSGTYEQYF.

The chain links TRBV9 to TRBJ2-1; 16 bases line up with TRBD2. Germline V gives CDR1 SGDLS, CDR2 YYNGEE. The J segment lost 6 bases and the V segment lost 2 bases, leaving 8 bases of the junction unmatched. The length of the CDR3 is 18 residues. The CDR3 nucleotides are TGTGCCAGCAGCGTCGGGACTAGCGGGGGGGCCGCGGGCAATGAGCAGTTCTTC. It encodes CASSVGTSGGAAGNEQFF.

This clonotype was found a few times. The chain joins TRBV5-1 to TRBJ2-3, with D possibly matching TRBD2 (6 bases). The germline V and J ends were trimmed by 4 bases and 5 bases, with 11 bases remaining between them. This CDR3 region has 13 residues. CDR1 is SGHRS, CDR2 YFSETQ, per germline. This chain's CDR3 is CASSLAYQDTQYF. CDR3 DNA: TGCGCCAGCAGCCTAGCGTACCAAGATACGCAGTATTTT.

This clonotype was detected many times. V gene TRBV23-1 combines with J gene TRBJ1-1, with 9 positions matching TRBD1. TRBV23-1 is filed as an ORF, its function uncertain. The ends lost 0 bases at V and 10 bases at J; junction bases unmatched: 12. The CDR3 is 16 amino acids. The CDR3 sequence is CASSQSGGTGLYRAFF. For the CDR3, the DNA is TGCGCCAGCAGTCAATCGGGGGGGACAGGGCTCTATAGAGCTTTCTTT.

This clonotype was recorded at least ten times. The chain couples TRBV29-1 to TRBJ1-2, with unresolved D. The CDR3 covers 12 residues. Trimming took off 6 bases at V and 3 bases at J, with 11 bases between the two ends. The germline CDR1 and CDR2 sequences are SQVTM and ANQGSEA. CDR3 amino acids: CSVSAQDYGYTF. DNA of the CDR3: TGCAGCGTGTCGGCCCAGGACTATGGCTACACCTTC.

This clonotype was recorded a few times. V usage is TRBV12-3 or TRBV12-4 and J usage is TRBJ1-5, with TRBD1 matching 10 bases. The CDR3 sequence is 17 residues long. J was trimmed by 2 bases and V by 4 bases; bases with no gene match: 8. This chain's CDR3 is CASSSPAGTGGNQPQHF. The CDR3 region has the DNA TGTGCCAGCAGTTCCCCAGCCGGGACAGGGGGCAATCAGCCCCAGCATTTT.

This clonotype was detected many times. V gene TRBV2 combines with J gene TRBJ2-3, with 10 bases fitting TRBD2. Losses at the gene ends were 8 bases for V and 1 base for J; bases not matched to a gene: 12. Per germline, CDR1 SNHLY and CDR2 FYNNEI. CDR3 length: 17 residues. DNA of the CDR3: TGTGCCAGCCTTACTAGCGGGGTAATGAAGCGCACAGATACGCAGTATTTT. Translation gives CASLTSGVMKRTDTQYF.

The J gene is TRBJ2-3, the V gene TRBV5-1; 7 bases are a match to TRBD2. Trimming took 0 bases from V and 0 from J; bases not matched to a gene: 7. CDR3 length equals 17 residues. The germline gives CDR1 SGHRS, CDR2 YFSETQ. CDR3 nucleotides: TGCGCCAGCAGCTTGGGGTCACTAGCGACTAGCACAGATACGCAGTATTTT. Amino acids: CASSLGSLATSTDTQYF. Full variable domain (remainder filled in from reference TRBV5-1 and TRBJ2-3): KAGVTQTPRYLIKTRGQQVTLSCSPISGHRSVSWYQQTPGQGLQFLFEYFSETQRNKGNFPGRFSGRQFSNSRSEMNVSTLELGDSALYLCASSLGSLATSTDTQYFGPGTRLTVL.

About this clonotype itself: One base away lies a much larger clone, so this may be a sequencing read error. The chain employs TRBV18 and TRBJ1-4; D uncertain. Trimming removed 3 bases at V and 5 bases at J, with 10 bases between. The CDR3 has 14 amino acids. CDR1 and CDR2 (germline): KGHSH, LQKENI. This chain's CDR3 is CASSPGEQNEKLFF. The CDR3 nucleotides are TGTGCCAGCTCACCGGGAGAGCAAAATGAAAAACTGTTTTTT. Looking up the rest from reference TRBV18 and TRBJ1-4 gives the full variable domain: NAGVMQNPRHLVRRRGQEARLRCSPMKGHSHVYWYRQLPEEGLKFMVYLQKENIIDESGMPKERFSAEFPKEGPSILRIQQVVRGDSAAYFCASSPGEQNEKLFFGSGTQLSVL.

This clonotype was recorded at least ten times. V usage is TRBV28 and J usage is TRBJ1-2; D gene ambiguous. Germline assignment: CDR1 MDHEN and CDR2 SYDVKM. V was cut by 5 bases and J by 7 bases, with 20 bases left in between. The CDR3 is 15 amino acids. The CDR3 loop is CASSPPPHPSIGYTF. In nucleotides, the CDR3 is TGTGCCAGCAGTCCTCCCCCACACCCTTCTATTGGCTACACCTTC.

The chain's CDR3 is CASRNRGLGTEAFF. The CDR3 nucleotides are TGTGCCAGTAGGAACAGGGGATTGGGCACTGAAGCTTTCTTT. V gene TRBV19 combines with J gene TRBJ1-1, with TRBD1 matching 7 bases. The CDR3 length is 14 residues. Germline CDR1 LNHDA, CDR2 SQIVND (reference sequence). V gave up 6 bases and J gave up 4 bases; unmatched junction bases: 8.

By sample fraction, this clonotype is medium-sized. CDR3 nucleotide sequence: TGTGCCAGCAGTTTCACAGATACGCAGTATTTT. Translation: CASSFTDTQYF. The V and J genes are TRBV25-1 and TRBJ2-3; D is uncertain. V gave up 5 bases and J gave up 2 bases, with 2 bases separating them. The CDR3 is 11 amino acids. CDR1 is MGHDK and CDR2 is SYGVNS in the germline V gene.

In this sample, this clonotype turned up a few times. V and J are TRBV24-1 and TRBJ2-1, with TRBD1 as a possible D gene (5 bases). The V gene's germline CDR1 is KGHDR and CDR2 SFDVKD. V was pared by 12 bases and J by 5 bases, with 22 bases between. This CDR3 has 15 amino acids. This CDR3 is CAGIGRQGKDNEQFF. CDR3 nucleotide sequence: TGTGCCGGAATAGGCCGGCAGGGTAAGGACAATGAGCAGTTCTTC.